Described below is a single T cell receptor beta chain sequence and its context. The sample originates from a study of glioma-infiltrating T cells after dendritic cell vaccination. Study summary: Patients received three intradermal dendritic cell vaccine injections at biweekly intervals.

As for time point: after dendritic cell vaccination, including at tumor progression/relapse. Input was 1.5 to 2.5 ug genomic DNA, or all available if less. The repertoire was sequenced with immunoSEQ multiplex PCR; TCRdb's copy has only in-frame clones and lacks some. The sample has about 91,000 clones, around four fifths seen once; the top ten hold approximately 2.1%. Sequences were derived from blood, sampled after dendritic cell vaccination. This sequence was found in a human donor with glioblastoma.

CDR3 sequence (DNA): TGTGCCAGCAGTTATCGGACAGATAATAATTCACCCCTCCACTTT. Its translation is CASSYRTDNNSPLHF. The chain uses TRBV6-5 and TRBJ1-6; TRBD1 might be the D (6 bases). CDR3 size: 15 residues. V was cut by 3 bases and J by 5 bases, with 11 bases left in between. Per the germline V gene, CDR1 is MNHEY and CDR2 is SVGAGI.